These 20 T cell receptor beta chains were sequenced from one sample in a study of shared clonotypes between healthy human individuals. Assay used: immunoSEQ multiplex PCR; TCRdb lists only in-frame clones, some missing. The repertoire holds fewer than 850,000 clones, with 90% to 97% as singletons. The naive CD8 fraction comprised CD45RO-negative cells positively selected for CCR7 and excluded terminally differentiated effector memory CD45RA+ cells. Sequenced material: naive CD8+ T cells sorted from blood. All receptors derive from a man aged 25 to 40 in good health.

The chain employs TRBV5-1 and TRBJ2-7, with TRBD1 identical over 9 bases. CDR1 is SGHRS and CDR2 is YFSETQ in the germline V gene. The CDR3 contains 16 residues. After removal of 4 bases from V and 3 bases from J, the junction contained 11 bases not matched to a gene. The CDR3 DNA follows: TGCGCCAGCAGCGTACTAGGACAGGGGACCGACTACGAGCAGTACTTC. It yields the protein CASSVLGQGTDYEQYF.

The chain combines TRBV5-8 with TRBJ2-2; 9 positions agree with TRBD2. CDR1 and CDR2 (germline): SGHTS, YDEGEE. The CDR3 totals 16 residues. V gave up 1 base and J gave up 2 bases; unmatched junction bases: 3. The DNA for the CDR3 is TGTGCCAGCAGCTTGAGACTAGCGGTAAACACCGGGGAGCTGTTTTTT. This translates into CASSLRLAVNTGELFF.

The chain carries TRBV19 and TRBJ2-7, with a tentative D call TRBD2 (5 bases). Per the germline V gene, CDR1 is LNHDA and CDR2 is SQIVND (reference sequence). Deletions cut 5 bases from V and 2 bases from J, with 10 bases between. This CDR3 spans 13 amino acids. DNA of the CDR3: TGTGCCAGTAGTGATCCGGGAACCTACGAGCAGTACTTC. It codes for CASSDPGTYEQYF. The whole variable domain, remainder taken from reference TRBV19 and TRBJ2-7, is DGGITQSPKYLFRKEGQNVTLSCEQNLNHDAMYWYRQDPGQGLRLIYYSQIVNDFQKGDIAEGYSVSREKKESFPLTVTSAQKNPTAFYLCASSDPGTYEQYFGPGTRLTVT.

V and J are TRBV7-9 and TRBJ2-3; the D gene could be TRBD1 or TRBD2 (5 bases each). The CDR3 is 14 amino acids. Germline V gene data show CDR1 as SEHNR and CDR2 as FQNEAQ (reference sequence). The ends were cut back, 2 bases at V and 5 bases at J, with 11 bases in the middle. CDR3 DNA sequence: TGTGCCAGCAGCTTACCCCAGGGAGAAGATACGCAGTATTTT. Its protein is CASSLPQGEDTQYF.

A note on this clone: The same CDR3 also results from other DNA sequences found in this sample. The rearrangement links TRBV7-6 to TRBJ2-7; 9 positions match TRBD1. There are 15 residues in the CDR3. Germline V CDR1 and CDR2: SGHVS, FNYEAQ. V lost 5 bases and J lost 1; bases outside the gene matches: 6. Here the CDR3 DNA reads TGTGCCAGCAGCCCCGGGACAGGGTTTTCCTACGAGCAGTACTTC. It is translated as CASSPGTGFSYEQYF.

The chain is built from TRBV9 and TRBJ2-1; 8 positions agree with TRBD2. After removal of 4 bases from V and 9 bases from J, the junction contained 15 bases not matched to a gene. The CDR3 is made up of 16 amino acids. Per germline, CDR1 SGDLS and CDR2 YYNGEE. CDR3 sequence reads: CASSPWTSPYNAEQFF. CDR3 sequence (DNA): TGTGCCAGCAGCCCGTGGACTAGCCCCTATAATGCTGAGCAGTTCTTC.

The V call is TRBV7-9, the J call TRBJ2-1; D is unclear. Germline values: CDR1 SEHNR, CDR2 FQNEAQ (reference sequence). V gave up 0 bases and J gave up 9 bases, with 9 bases separating them. The CDR3 is 13 residues long. CDR3 loop: CASSLASPGEQFF. Written as DNA, the CDR3 is TGTGCCAGCAGCTTAGCTAGCCCCGGTGAGCAGTTCTTC.

The chain recombines TRBV2 with TRBJ2-1, with a tentative D call TRBD1 (6 bases). Germline loops: CDR1 SNHLY, CDR2 FYNNEI. V was clipped by 0 bases and J by 8 bases, with 17 bases between them. This CDR3 contains 16 residues. The CDR3 DNA reads as TGTGCCAGCAGTGAAGCACGGACAGTCCCTAGGGATGAGCAGTTCTTC. It codes for CASSEARTVPRDEQFF.

This chain joins TRBV2 and TRBJ2-4; D uncertain. With 2 bases removed from V and 4 bases from J, the gap between germline ends came to 6 bases. CDR1 and CDR2 from the germline V gene are SNHLY and FYNNEI. This CDR3 has 13 residues. The CDR3 here is CASSEQNKNIQYF. CDR3 DNA sequence: TGTGCCAGCAGTGAACAAAATAAAAACATTCAGTACTTC.

The genes are TRBV4-3 and TRBJ2-1, with 9 bases lining up with TRBD2. This CDR3 is built from 15 residues. J lost 5 bases, V lost 1 base, and 3 bases had no gene match. Germline lookup yields CDR1 LGHNA and CDR2 YSLEER. CDR3 protein: CASSQGTSVDNEQFF. The CDR3 bases are TGCGCCAGCAGCCAAGGGACTAGCGTTGACAATGAGCAGTTCTTC.

The J gene is TRBJ1-1, the V gene TRBV7-9; 7 bases map to TRBD1. CDR1 is SEHNR and CDR2 is FQNEAQ in the germline V gene (reference sequence). V lost 4 bases to trimming and J lost 5 bases; unmatched junction nucleotides: 4. The CDR3 loop spans 13 amino acids. The CDR3: CASSYDRATEAFF. The CDR3 coding sequence is TGTGCCAGCAGCTACGACAGGGCGACTGAAGCTTTCTTT. The variable domain in full, with the rest retrieved from reference TRBV7-9 and TRBJ1-1, is DTGVSQNPRHKITKRGQNVTFRCDPISEHNRLYWYRQTLGQGPEFLTYFQNEAQLEKSRLLSDRFSAERPKGSFSTLEIQRTEQGDSAMYLCASSYDRATEAFFGQGTRLTVV.

The chain couples TRBV2 to TRBJ2-1, with 11 bases matching TRBD2. V was pared by 6 bases and J by 0 bases, with 7 bases of the junction left unmatched. Germline CDR1 SNHLY, CDR2 FYNNEI. The CDR3 contains 17 residues. CDR3 loop: CASSQSLAGGSYNEQFF. The DNA for the CDR3 is TGTGCCAGCAGCCAAAGCCTAGCGGGGGGCTCCTACAATGAGCAGTTCTTC. The full variable domain, rest sourced from reference TRBV2 and TRBJ2-1, is EPEVTQTPSHQVTQMGQEVILRCVPISNHLYFYWYRQILGQKVEFLVSFYNNEISEKSEIFDDQFSVERPDGSNFTLKIRSTKLEDSAMYFCASSQSLAGGSYNEQFFGPGTRLTVL.

This chain links TRBV9 with TRBJ2-3; 10 bases agree with TRBD2. From germline, CDR1 is SGDLS and CDR2 YYNGEE. This CDR3 is built from 18 residues. Losses at the gene ends were 3 bases for V and 3 bases for J; bases not matched to a gene: 13. The DNA for the CDR3 is TGTGCCAGCAGCGGCCAGCGAGGTATTAGCGGGAGGACAGATACGCAGTATTTT. This encodes CASSGQRGISGRTDTQYF.

The chain carries TRBV6-6 and TRBJ1-2; TRBD1 agrees at 8 bases. This CDR3 has 14 residues. The J segment lost 1 base and the V segment lost 4 bases, leaving 2 bases of the junction unmatched. Germline V gene data show CDR1 as MNHNY and CDR2 as SVGAGI (reference sequence). As DNA, the CDR3 is TGTGCCAGCAGTTGGACAGGGAATAACTATGGCTACACCTTC. Translated: CASSWTGNNYGYTF.

V is TRBV18 and J is TRBJ1-4, with TRBD1 matching over 7 bases. The V and J ends lost 0 bases and 6 bases, in that order; junction bases with no gene match: 4. The germline CDR1 and CDR2 sequences are KGHSH and LQKENI. The CDR3 covers 15 residues. Here the CDR3 DNA reads TGTGCCAGCTCACCACCGGGACAGACCGATGAAAAACTGTTTTTT. Translating gives CASSPPGQTDEKLFF. The whole variable domain, filled in from reference TRBV18 and TRBJ1-4, reads NAGVMQNPRHLVRRRGQEARLRCSPMKGHSHVYWYRQLPEEGLKFMVYLQKENIIDESGMPKERFSAEFPKEGPSILRIQQVVRGDSAAYFCASSPPGQTDEKLFFGSGTQLSVL.

As regards this clone: This sample includes further DNA sequences coding for the same CDR3. The chain couples TRBV27 to TRBJ1-5; D uncertain. Germline V gene data show CDR1 as MNHEY and CDR2 as SMNVEV (reference sequence). This CDR3 has 14 amino acids. V lost 1 base and J 4 bases, leaving 8 bases between the germline ends. CDR3: CASSLFRGNQPQHF. The CDR3 DNA reads TGTGCCAGCAGTTTATTTCGGGGAAATCAGCCCCAGCATTTT.

The chain recombines TRBV7-9 with TRBJ1-2; 9 nucleotides line up with TRBD1. The junction had 6 bases not matched to a gene; V was cut back by 0 bases and J by 1 base. Germline V gene sequence: CDR1 SEHNR, CDR2 FQNEAQ (reference sequence). This CDR3 has 17 amino acids. This chain's CDR3 is CASSLAPTGGDNYGYTF. The CDR3, as DNA: TGTGCCAGCAGCTTAGCGCCGACAGGGGGGGATAACTATGGCTACACCTTC. The full variable domain, rest sourced from reference TRBV7-9 and TRBJ1-2, is DTGVSQNPRHKITKRGQNVTFRCDPISEHNRLYWYRQTLGQGPEFLTYFQNEAQLEKSRLLSDRFSAERPKGSFSTLEIQRTEQGDSAMYLCASSLAPTGGDNYGYTFGSGTRLTVV.

The chain uses TRBV5-1 and TRBJ1-5; D remains unclear. Between the trimmed V and J ends, which lost 1 base and 5 bases, there was a span of 7 bases. The length of the CDR3 is 13 residues. Germline assignment: CDR1 SGHRS and CDR2 YFSETQ. The CDR3 sequence is CASSLNGDQPQHF. The CDR3 DNA sequence: TGCGCCAGCAGCTTGAACGGGGATCAGCCCCAGCATTTT.

V is TRBV5-1 and J is TRBJ1-2; D might be TRBD1 (6 bases). The CDR3 spans 13 residues. V was pared by 4 bases and J by 4 bases, with 11 bases between. Germline V gene lookup returns CDR1 SGHRS and CDR2 YFSETQ. The CDR3 bases are TGCGCCAGCAGCGCAGGGGCAGTCTATGGCTACACCTTC. It yields the protein CASSAGAVYGYTF. Full variable domain (outside the CDR3, taken from reference TRBV5-1 and TRBJ1-2): KAGVTQTPRYLIKTRGQQVTLSCSPISGHRSVSWYQQTPGQGLQFLFEYFSETQRNKGNFPGRFSGRQFSNSRSEMNVSTLELGDSALYLCASSAGAVYGYTFGSGTRLTVV.

This rearrangement joins TRBV27 to TRBJ2-2, with 13 bases that match TRBD2. The CDR3 is made up of 14 amino acids. J lost 6 bases, V lost 5 bases, and 0 bases had no gene match. Germline V gene sequence: CDR1 MNHEY, CDR2 SMNVEV (reference sequence). The CDR3 nucleotides are TGTGCCAGCAGTGGACTAGCGGGAGCCGGGGAGCTGTTTTTT. Encoded protein: CASSGLAGAGELFF.